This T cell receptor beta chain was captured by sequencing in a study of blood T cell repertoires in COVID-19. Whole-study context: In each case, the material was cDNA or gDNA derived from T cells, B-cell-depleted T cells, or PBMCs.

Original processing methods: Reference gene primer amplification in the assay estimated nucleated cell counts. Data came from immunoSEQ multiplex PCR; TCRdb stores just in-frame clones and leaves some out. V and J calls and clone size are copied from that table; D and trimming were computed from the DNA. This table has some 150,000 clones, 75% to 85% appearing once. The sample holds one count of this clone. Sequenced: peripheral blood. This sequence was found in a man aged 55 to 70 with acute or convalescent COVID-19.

Here the CDR3 DNA reads TGTGCCAGCAGCTTGACAGGGAAGGAGACCCAGTACTTC. This codes for CASSLTGKETQYF. The chain employs TRBV5-4 and TRBJ2-5; D perhaps matches TRBD1 (6 bases). CDR1 is SGHNT, CDR2 YYREEE, per germline (reference sequence). V was trimmed by 1 base and J by 5 bases, leaving 9 bases between them. The CDR3 length is 13 residues.